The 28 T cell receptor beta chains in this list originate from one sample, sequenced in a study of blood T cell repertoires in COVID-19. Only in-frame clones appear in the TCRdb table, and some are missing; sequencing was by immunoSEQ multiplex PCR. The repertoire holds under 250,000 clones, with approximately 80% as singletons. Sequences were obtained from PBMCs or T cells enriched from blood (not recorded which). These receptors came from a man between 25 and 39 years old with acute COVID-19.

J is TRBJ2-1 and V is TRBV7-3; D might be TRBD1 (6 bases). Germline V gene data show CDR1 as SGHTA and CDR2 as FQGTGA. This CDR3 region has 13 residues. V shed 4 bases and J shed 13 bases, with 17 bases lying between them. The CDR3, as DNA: TGTGCCAGCAGCTCTACAGGGACCCACCACCAGTTCTTC. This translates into CASSSTGTHHQFF.

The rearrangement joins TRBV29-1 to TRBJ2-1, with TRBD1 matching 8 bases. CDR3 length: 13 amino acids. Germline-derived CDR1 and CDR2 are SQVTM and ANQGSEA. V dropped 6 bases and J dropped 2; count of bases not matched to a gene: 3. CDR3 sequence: CSVRQGTYNEQFF. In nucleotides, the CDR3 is TGCAGCGTCAGACAGGGGACCTACAATGAGCAGTTCTTC.

The CDR3 spells CASSTGTGTGELFF. CDR3 coding DNA: TGCGCCAGCAGCACCGGGACAGGGACCGGGGAGCTGTTTTTT. The rearrangement uses TRBV5-1 and TRBJ2-2; 9 bases are shared with TRBD1. The CDR3 spans 14 residues. Germline CDR1 reads SGHRS; CDR2 reads YFSETQ. Trimming removed 4 bases from V and 5 bases from J; junction bases left unmatched: 3.

The CDR3 region has the DNA TGCAGCGAATACAGGGAAAATAGCAATCAGCCCCAGCATTTT. Amino acids: CSEYRENSNQPQHF. V usage is TRBV29-1 and J usage is TRBJ1-5; D might be TRBD1 (6 bases). Trimming stripped 7 bases from V and 0 bases from J, with 13 bases between. Germline V gives CDR1 SQVTM, CDR2 ANQGSEA. CDR3 length: 14 residues.

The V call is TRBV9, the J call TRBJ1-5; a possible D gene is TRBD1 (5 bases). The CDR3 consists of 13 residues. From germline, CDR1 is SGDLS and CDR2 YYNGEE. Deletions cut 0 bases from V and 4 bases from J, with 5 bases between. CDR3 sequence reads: CASSVGQNQPQHF. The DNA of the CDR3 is TGTGCCAGCAGCGTAGGACAGAATCAGCCCCAGCATTTT.

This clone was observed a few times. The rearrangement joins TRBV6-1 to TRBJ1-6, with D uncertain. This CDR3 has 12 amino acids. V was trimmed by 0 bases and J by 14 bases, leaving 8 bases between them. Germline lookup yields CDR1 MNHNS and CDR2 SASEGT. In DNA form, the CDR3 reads TGTGCCAGCAGTGAAGCGGGCAATACCCTCCACTTT. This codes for CASSEAGNTLHF.

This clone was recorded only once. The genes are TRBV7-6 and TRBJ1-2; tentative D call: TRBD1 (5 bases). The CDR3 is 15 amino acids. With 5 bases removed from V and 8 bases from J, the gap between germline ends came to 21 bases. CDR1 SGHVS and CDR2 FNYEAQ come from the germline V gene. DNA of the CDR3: TGTGCCAGCAGCCCCGGGGGGGGAGGGGCCGGCGGCTACACCTTC. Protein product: CASSPGGGGAGGYTF.

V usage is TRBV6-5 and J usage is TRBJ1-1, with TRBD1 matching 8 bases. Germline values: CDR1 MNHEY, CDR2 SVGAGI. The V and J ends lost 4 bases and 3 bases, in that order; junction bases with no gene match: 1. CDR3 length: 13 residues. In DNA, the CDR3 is TGTGCCAGCAGTTCGGACAGGGACACTGAAGCTTTCTTT. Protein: CASSSDRDTEAFF.

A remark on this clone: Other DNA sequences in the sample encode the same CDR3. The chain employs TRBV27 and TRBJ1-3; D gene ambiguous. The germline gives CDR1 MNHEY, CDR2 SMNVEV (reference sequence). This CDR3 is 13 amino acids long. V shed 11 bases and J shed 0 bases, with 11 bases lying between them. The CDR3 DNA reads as TGTGCCTCTAGATCCTACTCTGGAAACACCATATATTTT. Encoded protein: CASRSYSGNTIYF.

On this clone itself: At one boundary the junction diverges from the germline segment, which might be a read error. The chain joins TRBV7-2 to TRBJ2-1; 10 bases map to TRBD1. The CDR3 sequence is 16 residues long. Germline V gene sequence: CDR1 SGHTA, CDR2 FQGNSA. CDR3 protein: CARRGGQGSSYNEQFF. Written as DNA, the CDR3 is TGTGCCCGCAGGGGGGGACAGGGGAGCTCCTACAATGAGCAGTTCTTC. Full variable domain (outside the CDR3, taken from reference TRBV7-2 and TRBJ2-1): GAGVSQSPSNKVTEKGKDVELRCDPISGHTALYWYRQSLGQGLEFLIYFQGNSAPDKSGLPSDRFSAERTGGSVSTLTIQRTQQEDSAVYLCARRGGQGSSYNEQFFGPGTRLTVL.

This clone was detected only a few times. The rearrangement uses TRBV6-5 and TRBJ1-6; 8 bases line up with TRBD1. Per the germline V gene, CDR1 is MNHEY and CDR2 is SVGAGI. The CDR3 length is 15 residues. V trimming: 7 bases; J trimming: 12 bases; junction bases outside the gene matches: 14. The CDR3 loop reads CASTPGGPQEGPLHF. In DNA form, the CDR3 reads TGTGCCAGCACCCCAGGGGGCCCTCAAGAAGGACCCCTCCACTTT.

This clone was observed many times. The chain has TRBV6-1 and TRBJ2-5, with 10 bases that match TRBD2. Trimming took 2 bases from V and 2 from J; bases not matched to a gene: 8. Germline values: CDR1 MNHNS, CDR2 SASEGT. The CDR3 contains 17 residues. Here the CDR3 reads CASSEKLIAGGQETQYF. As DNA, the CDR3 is TGTGCCAGCAGTGAAAAGTTGATAGCGGGAGGTCAAGAGACCCAGTACTTC.

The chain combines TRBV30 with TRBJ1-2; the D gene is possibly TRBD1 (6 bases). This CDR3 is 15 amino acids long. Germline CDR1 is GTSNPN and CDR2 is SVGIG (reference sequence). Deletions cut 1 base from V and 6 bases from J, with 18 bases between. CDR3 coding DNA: TGTGCCTGGAGTGCTAAAACTACAGGGCGGGATGGCTACACCTTC. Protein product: CAWSAKTTGRDGYTF.

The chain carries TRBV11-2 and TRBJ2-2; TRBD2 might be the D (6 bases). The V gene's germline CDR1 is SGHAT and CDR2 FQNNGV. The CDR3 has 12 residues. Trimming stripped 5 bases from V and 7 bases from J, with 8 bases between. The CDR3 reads CASSMGGGELFF. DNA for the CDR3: TGTGCCAGCAGCATGGGGGGCGGGGAGCTGTTTTTT.

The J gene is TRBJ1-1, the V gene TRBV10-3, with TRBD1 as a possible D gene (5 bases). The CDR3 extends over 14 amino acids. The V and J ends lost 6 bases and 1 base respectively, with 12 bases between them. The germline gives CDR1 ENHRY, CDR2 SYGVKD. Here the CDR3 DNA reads TGTGCCATCAGAAAGTCCCAGGGGAACACTGAAGCTTTCTTT. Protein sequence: CAIRKSQGNTEAFF.

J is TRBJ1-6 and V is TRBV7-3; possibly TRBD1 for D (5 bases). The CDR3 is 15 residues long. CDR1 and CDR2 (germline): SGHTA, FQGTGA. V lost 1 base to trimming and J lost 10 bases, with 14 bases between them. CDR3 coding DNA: TGTGCCAGCAGCTTAAAGGGGACTCCTGGATCACCCCTCCACTTT. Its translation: CASSLKGTPGSPLHF.

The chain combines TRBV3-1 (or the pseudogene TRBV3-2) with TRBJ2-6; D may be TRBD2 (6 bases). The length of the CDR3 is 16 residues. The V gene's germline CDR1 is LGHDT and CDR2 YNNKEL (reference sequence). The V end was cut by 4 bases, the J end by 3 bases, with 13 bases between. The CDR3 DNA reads TGTGCCAGCAGCCTGGGGGGTATGGGTGGGGCCAACGTCCTGACTTTC. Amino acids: CASSLGGMGGANVLTF.

DNA for the CDR3: TGTGCCAGCAGCAAATTCCAGGGGCTGAACACTGAAGCTTTCTTT. Translating it yields CASSKFQGLNTEAFF. V is TRBV21-1 and J is TRBJ1-1; the listed D gene, TRBD1, was not tested against the DNA. TRBV21-1 is termed a pseudogene. The CDR3 contains 15 residues.

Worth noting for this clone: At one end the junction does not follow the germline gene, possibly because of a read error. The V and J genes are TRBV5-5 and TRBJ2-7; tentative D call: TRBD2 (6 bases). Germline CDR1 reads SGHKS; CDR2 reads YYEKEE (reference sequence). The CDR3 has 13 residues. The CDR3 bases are TGTGCCAGCAGCTTGGCCGGGGGACCAAGTAACGACTTC. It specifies CASSLAGGPSNDF.

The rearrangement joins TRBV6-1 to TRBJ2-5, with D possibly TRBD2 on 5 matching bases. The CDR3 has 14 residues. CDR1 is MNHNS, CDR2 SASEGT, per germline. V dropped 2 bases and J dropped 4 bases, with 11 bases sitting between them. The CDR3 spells CASSESGSGETQYF. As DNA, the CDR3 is TGTGCCAGCAGTGAAAGCGGCAGCGGAGAGACCCAGTACTTC.

The CDR3 DNA is TGTGCCAGCAGCCAAGATCTAGGGGGTTCAGGGGGCGGCAATCAGCCCCAGCATTTT. Protein product: CASSQDLGGSGGGNQPQHF. The gene calls are TRBV4-2 and TRBJ1-5; 8 bases are shared with TRBD1. Germline CDR1 reads LGHNA; CDR2 reads YNFKEQ. J lost 2 bases, V lost 0 bases, and 12 bases had no gene match. The CDR3 contains 19 residues.

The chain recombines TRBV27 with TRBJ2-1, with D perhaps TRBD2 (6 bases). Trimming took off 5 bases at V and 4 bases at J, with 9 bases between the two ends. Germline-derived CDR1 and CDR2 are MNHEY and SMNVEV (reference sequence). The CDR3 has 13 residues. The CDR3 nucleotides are TGTGCCAGCAGTGGCGGGGCTTACAATGAGCAGTTCTTC. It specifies CASSGGAYNEQFF.

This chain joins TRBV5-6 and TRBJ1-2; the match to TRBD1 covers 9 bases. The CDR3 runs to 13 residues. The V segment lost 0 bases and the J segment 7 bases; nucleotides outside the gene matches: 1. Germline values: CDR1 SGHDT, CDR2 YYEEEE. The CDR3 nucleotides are TGTGCCAGCAGCTTGGGGGACAGGGTTGGCTACACCTTC. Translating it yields CASSLGDRVGYTF.

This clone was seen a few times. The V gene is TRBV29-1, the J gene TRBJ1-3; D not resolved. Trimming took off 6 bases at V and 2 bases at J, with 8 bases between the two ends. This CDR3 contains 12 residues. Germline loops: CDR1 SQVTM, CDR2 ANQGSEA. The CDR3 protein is CSVRETGNTIYF. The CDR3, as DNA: TGCAGCGTGAGGGAAACTGGAAACACCATATATTTT.

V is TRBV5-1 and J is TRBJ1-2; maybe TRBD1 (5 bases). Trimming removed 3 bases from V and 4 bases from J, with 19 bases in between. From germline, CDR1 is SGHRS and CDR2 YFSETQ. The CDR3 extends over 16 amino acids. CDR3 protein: CASSSGGEGWGYGYTF. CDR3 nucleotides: TGCGCCAGCAGCTCCGGGGGAGAGGGATGGGGCTATGGCTACACCTTC.

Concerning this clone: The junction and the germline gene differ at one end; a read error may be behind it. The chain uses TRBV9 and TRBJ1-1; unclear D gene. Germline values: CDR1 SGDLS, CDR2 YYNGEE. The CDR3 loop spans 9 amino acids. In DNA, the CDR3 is TGCGCCGCCGGGGCTGAAGCTTTCTTT. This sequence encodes CAAGAEAFF.

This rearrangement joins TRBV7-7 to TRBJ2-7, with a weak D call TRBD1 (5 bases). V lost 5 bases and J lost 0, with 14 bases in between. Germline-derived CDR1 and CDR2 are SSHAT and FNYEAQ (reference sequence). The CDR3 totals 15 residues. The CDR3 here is CASSQDSLSSYEQYF. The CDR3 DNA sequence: TGTGCCAGCAGCCAAGACAGCCTTAGCTCCTACGAGCAGTACTTC.

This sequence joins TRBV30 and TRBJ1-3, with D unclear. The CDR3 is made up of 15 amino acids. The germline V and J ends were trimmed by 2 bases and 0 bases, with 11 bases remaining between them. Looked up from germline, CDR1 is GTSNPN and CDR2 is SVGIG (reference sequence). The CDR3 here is CAWSNSAISGNTIYF. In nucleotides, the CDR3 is TGTGCCTGGAGTAATTCAGCGATCTCTGGAAACACCATATATTTT.